The following is a T cell receptor beta chain sequence with its context. Its antigen remains unidentified. V was shortened by 3 bases and J by 4 bases, with 12 bases between the two germline ends. The CDR3 loop spans 14 amino acids. The V gene's germline CDR1 is SGHAT and CDR2 FQNNGV. These data are taken from a study of vaccination and CD4 T cells after COVID-19. Across the whole study: Stimulation used overlapping spike peptides from SARS-CoV-2, HCoV-NL63, HCoV-OC43 and HCoV-229E.

Sequenced with the Oncomine TCR Beta short-read assay was DNA taken from cultured CD4+ T cells. After culture, CD4+ T cells served as the source for genomic DNA extraction. In TCRdb, the PCR reads were re-called with MiXCR into one record per CDR3 protein. The sample yields about 18,000 distinct CDR3 sequences, roughly 50% seen once. Time point here: late sampling 161 to 241 days after vaccination in three convalescent patients. Treatment indicated: approximately nine-day PBMC culture with coronavirus spike peptide pools or control peptides (ViraFEST assay). With peptide pools, ViraFEST first expanded antigen-specific T cells and afterwards sequenced their TCRs.

The chain joins TRBV11-2 to TRBJ1-1, with D hard to call. This TCR derives from a human donor who had recovered from COVID-19. The input for sequencing was CD4+ T cells from blood, cultured in vitro, taken about 7 months after SARS-CoV-2 vaccination. The CDR3 nucleotides read TGTGCCAGCAGCTTCAGATCCTGGGGCACTGAAGCTTTCTTT. This translates into CASSFRSWGTEAFF.